The 8 T cell receptor beta chains reported below all come from one sample, sequenced in a study of T cells after yellow fever vaccination. TCRdb re-analysed the 5' RACE reads in MiXCR, keeping a single row per CDR3 protein. This sample yields 250,000 to 400,000 distinct CDR3 sequences, of which approximately 4% are seen a single time; roughly 25% belongs to the top ten. Sequences were derived from PBMCs, sampled 5 days after the yellow fever booster vaccination. These receptors all stem from a young man who received the YFV17D yellow fever vaccine.

This clonotype has a count of ten or more. The CDR3 here is CSAGTGNQPQHF. For the CDR3, the DNA is TGCAGCGCCGGGACAGGCAATCAGCCCCAGCATTTT. V and J are TRBV29-1 and TRBJ1-5, with 7 bases identical to TRBD1. Germline CDR1 is SQVTM and CDR2 is ANQGSEA. With V trimmed by 7 bases and J by 2 bases, 2 bases remained unmatched. This CDR3 comprises 12 residues.

Many counts were recorded for this clonotype. This rearrangement joins TRBV4-2 to TRBJ2-3; D gene unclear. The CDR3 consists of 15 residues. The germline CDR1 and CDR2 sequences are LGHNA and YNFKEQ. The V end was cut by 0 bases, the J end by 0 bases, with 7 bases between. CDR3 nucleotides: TGTGCCAGCAGCCAAGATCAACGGAGCACAGATACGCAGTATTTT. Its translation: CASSQDQRSTDTQYF.

This clonotype has ten or more counts. V gene TRBV20-1 combines with J gene TRBJ2-5; 9 positions match TRBD1. Germline V CDR1 and CDR2: DFQATT, SNEGSKA (reference sequence). CDR3 size: 12 residues. V shed 5 bases, J shed 5 bases, and the junction held 3 bases outside the gene matches. CDR3: CSAPGQGETQYF. CDR3 in DNA: TGCAGTGCTCCCGGACAGGGGGAGACCCAGTACTTC.

The sample holds many counts of this clonotype. The chain employs TRBV3-1 and TRBJ1-1, with TRBD1 as a possible D gene (6 bases). The CDR3 consists of 14 residues. With 4 bases removed from V and 1 base from J, the gap between germline ends came to 10 bases. Germline assignment: CDR1 LGHDT and CDR2 YNNKEL (reference sequence). Written as DNA, the CDR3 is TGTGCCAGCAGCCGAAGACAGGAGAACACTGAAGCTTTCTTT. It codes for CASSRRQENTEAFF.

In its sample, this clonotype was seen a few times. V and J are TRBV7-2 and TRBJ1-2; 9 bases line up with TRBD1. The CDR3 loop spans 15 amino acids. The V segment lost 0 bases and the J segment 7 bases; nucleotides outside the gene matches: 6. The germline V gene encodes CDR1 SGHTA and CDR2 FQGNSA. The CDR3 DNA follows: TGTGCCAGCAGCTTAGCCACCGGGACAGGGTTTGGCTACACCTTC. It specifies CASSLATGTGFGYTF.

This chain connects TRBV6-5 to TRBJ1-1, with 9 bases lining up with TRBD1. The CDR3 consists of 17 residues. J gave up 6 bases and V 0 bases, and 11 bases lay outside the gene matches. The germline gives CDR1 MNHEY, CDR2 SVGAGI. CDR3 bases: TGTGCCAGCAGTTACTCCGGGACAGGGCCATGGAGACCTGAAGCTTTCTTT. It codes for CASSYSGTGPWRPEAFF.

The gene calls are TRBV10-3 and TRBJ2-1; a possible D gene is TRBD2 (5 bases). V was shortened by 11 bases and J by 10 bases, with 15 bases between the two germline ends. Germline CDR1 ENHRY, CDR2 SYGVKD. This CDR3 comprises 11 residues. The CDR3 region is CASAGVGEQFF. In DNA, the CDR3 is TGTGCCTCCGCGGGCGTAGGAGAGCAGTTCTTC.

This clonotype was counted between two and nine times. The chain combines TRBV7-6 with TRBJ2-2; maybe TRBD1 (6 bases). The CDR3 is 17 amino acids. The V gene lost 2 bases and the J gene lost 0 bases, with 13 bases spanning the gap. Looked up from germline, CDR1 is SGHVS and CDR2 is FNYEAQ. CDR3 nucleotide sequence: TGTGCCAGCAGCTTAAGTATTCAGGGGACGAACACCGGGGAGCTGTTTTTT. Translating it yields CASSLSIQGTNTGELFF. Full variable domain (missing parts from reference TRBV7-6 and TRBJ2-2): GAGVSQSPRYKVTKRGQDVALRCDPISGHVSLYWYRQALGQGPEFLTYFNYEAQQDKSGLPNDRFSAERPEGSISTLTIQRTEQRDSAMYRCASSLSIQGTNTGELFFGEGSRLTVL.